Below, 13 T cell receptor beta chains from the same sample are listed, as sequenced in a study of molecular identifiers for immune sequencing clone quantification. TCRdb called the PCR reads again in MiXCR, with one record for every CDR3 protein. The profile shows approximately 500,000 distinct CDR3 sequences, approximately 25% of them singletons. Sequences were obtained from naive CD8+ T cells from blood, with Jurkat cell RNA spiked in. Subset denoted: FACS-sorted CD8+CD4-CCR7+CD45RA+ naive T cells. These receptors all stem from a human donor in good health. Some libraries in this study had Jurkat cell RNA spiked in.

About this clonotype: At one of its ends the junction is not consistent with the germline gene, which may arise from a read error. The chain joins TRBV4-1 to TRBJ2-5; D might be TRBD1 (6 bases). The germline V gene has CDR1 MGHRA and CDR2 YSYEKL. The CDR3 totals 14 residues. CDR3 bases: TGCGCCAGCCGCCAAGGGCAGGGGAAGGAGACCCAGTACTTC. This translates into CASRQGQGKETQYF.

The chain uses TRBV27 and TRBJ2-7; D is unresolved. Trimming pared 3 bases from V and 4 bases from J, leaving 10 bases between. The CDR3 is 13 amino acids. The germline V gene encodes CDR1 MNHEY and CDR2 SMNVEV (reference sequence). The DNA of the CDR3 is TGTGCCAGCAGTTTGCCACCCCAATACGAGCAGTACTTC. Amino acids: CASSLPPQYEQYF.

This clonotype appeared a few times. The chain combines TRBV19 with TRBJ2-5; 9 positions agree with TRBD2. Germline CDR1 and CDR2: LNHDA and SQIVND (reference sequence). This CDR3 spans 15 amino acids. Germline trimming cut 6 bases from V and 4 bases from J; bases unmatched to any gene: 9. The CDR3 DNA follows: TGTGCCAGTAGCCCGACTAGCGGTCTATTAGAGACCCAGTACTTC. Translated, it gives CASSPTSGLLETQYF.

With respect to this clonotype: One base away lies a much larger clone, so this may be a sequencing read error. The chain uses TRBV20-1 and TRBJ2-7, with D uncertain. CDR3 size: 11 residues. In germline, CDR1 is DFQATT, CDR2 SNEGSKA (reference sequence). The CDR3 loop reads CSARESYGQYF. In DNA, the CDR3 is TGCAGTGCTAGAGAATCCTACGGGCAGTACTTC.

This clonotype appeared a few times. This chain uses TRBV10-2 with TRBJ1-1; 7 nucleotides match TRBD1. The J segment lost 1 base and the V segment lost 3 bases, leaving 2 bases of the junction unmatched. From germline, CDR1 is WSHSY and CDR2 SAAADI. This CDR3 region has 14 residues. CDR3 sequence reads: CASSETGANTEAFF. DNA for the CDR3: TGCGCCAGCAGTGAAACAGGGGCGAACACTGAAGCTTTCTTT.

This clonotype appeared once. A much larger clonotype is one base distant, so this may be a read error. The CDR3 DNA is TGTGCCAGTATATCCCTCATGAACGCTGAAGCTTTCTTT. Translation gives CASISLMNAEAFF. V is TRBV25-1 and J is TRBJ1-1; no clear D gene. The CDR3 length is 13 residues. Germline V gene lookup returns CDR1 MGHDK and CDR2 SYGVNS.

This clonotype was observed a single time. A read error is possible here, since a much larger clone lies one base away. V gene TRBV28 combines with J gene TRBJ2-7, with D unresolved. In germline, CDR1 is MDHEN, CDR2 SYDVKM. V was pared by 4 bases and J by 3 bases, with 7 bases between. The CDR3 extends over 12 amino acids. CDR3 bases: TGTGCCAGCAGTTCCCGGCTCTACGAGCAGTACTTC. Translation: CASSSRLYEQYF.

This clonotype was seen a handful of times. The V gene is TRBV7-8, the J gene TRBJ2-3; TRBD2 aligns across 8 bases. V was pared by 1 base and J by 9 bases, with 15 bases of the junction left unmatched. Germline values: CDR1 SGHVS, CDR2 FQNEAQ. This CDR3 is built from 17 residues. The CDR3 nucleotides read TGTGCCAGCAGCTTAGAGGTCGGCGGGGGGACTTCGGGCACGCAGTATTTT. Translating gives CASSLEVGGGTSGTQYF.

The rearrangement joins TRBV20-1 to TRBJ2-7, with no clear D. Germline V gene sequence: CDR1 DFQATT, CDR2 SNEGSKA (reference sequence). Trimming took off 3 bases at V and 12 bases at J, with 18 bases between the two ends. This CDR3 is built from 12 residues. The CDR3 region has the DNA TGCAGTGCTAGGGCCGGCTCCTACGCGCCGTACTTC. This gives the protein CSARAGSYAPYF.

This clonotype was found a few times. The CDR3 coding sequence is TGTGCCAGCAGCCAACGCACTAGCGGGAGCCCCTACGAGCAGTACTTC. Its translation: CASSQRTSGSPYEQYF. The rearrangement links TRBV4-2 to TRBJ2-7; 11 bases fit TRBD2. CDR1 is LGHNA, CDR2 YNFKEQ, per germline. The CDR3 runs to 16 residues. J gave up 2 bases and V 2 bases, and 5 bases lay outside the gene matches.

A few counts support this clonotype. The V call is TRBV7-9, the J call TRBJ2-3; 9 nucleotides match TRBD2. The V gene end was trimmed by 5 bases and the J gene end by 2 bases; junction bases not matched to a gene: 8. The CDR3 is 16 residues long. The germline gives CDR1 SEHNR, CDR2 FQNEAQ (reference sequence). The CDR3 loop reads CASSIRAGGLTDTQYF. Here the CDR3 DNA reads TGTGCCAGCAGCATTCGAGCGGGAGGCCTCACAGATACGCAGTATTTT.

The chain uses TRBV6-5 and TRBJ2-5, with TRBD1 as a possible D gene (6 bases). Trimming cost V 6 bases and J 2 bases, with 19 bases left between them. The germline V gene has CDR1 MNHEY and CDR2 SVGAGI. The CDR3 spans 16 residues. The CDR3 region has the DNA TGTGCCAGCAGGAGAAAGCCGGGACAACTGCAAGAGACCCAGTACTTC. It yields the protein CASRRKPGQLQETQYF.

This clonotype was counted ten times or more. V and J are TRBV28 and TRBJ1-5; 9 bases are a match to TRBD1. CDR3 length: 14 amino acids. The ends lost 6 bases at V and 7 bases at J; junction bases unmatched: 7. Germline CDR1 and CDR2: MDHEN and SYDVKM. CDR3 DNA: TGTGCCAGCAGCCGGGACAGGGAGCTGCAGCCCCAGCATTTT. Protein sequence: CASSRDRELQPQHF.